This TCR beta chain was captured in a study of T cells in Graves' hyperthyroidism and ophthalmopathy. Overall study: Peripheral blood was collected at initial diagnosis, before any treatment.

Exclusions: uncontrolled infection, other autoimmune disease, pregnancy, lactation. Based on clinical symptoms, serum thyroxine and TRAb, thyroid ultrasound and orbital computed tomography, diagnoses were reached. The V gene's germline CDR1 is SGHRS and CDR2 YFSETQ. V was pared by 5 bases and J by 1 base, with 21 bases between. This CDR3 has 17 residues. From RNA transcripts, TCR beta CDR3 regions were amplified. Primed by the HTBI set, a first-round RT-PCR was run on the TCR CDR3. TCRdb redid the calling of the multiplex PCR reads with MiXCR, one entry per CDR3 protein. The sample has 490,000 or so distinct CDR3 sequences; 15% to 20% are singletons.

The chain has TRBV5-1 and TRBJ1-1; D might be TRBD1 (5 bases). The receptor was derived from a man aged 35 to 55 with Graves' ophthalmopathy. Specimen: blood. CDR3 DNA: TGCGCCAGCAGTTTAATCGGAGGGAGCGGGGGGAACACTGAAGCTTTCTTT. This gives the protein CASSLIGGSGGNTEAFF.